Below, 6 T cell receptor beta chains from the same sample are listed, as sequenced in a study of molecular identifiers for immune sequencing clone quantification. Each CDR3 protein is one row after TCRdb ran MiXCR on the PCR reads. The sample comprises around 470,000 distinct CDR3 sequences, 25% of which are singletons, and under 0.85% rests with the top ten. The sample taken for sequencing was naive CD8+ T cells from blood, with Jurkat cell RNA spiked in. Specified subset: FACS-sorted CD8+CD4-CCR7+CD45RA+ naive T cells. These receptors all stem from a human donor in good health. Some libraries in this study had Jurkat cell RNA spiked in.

This CDR3 reads CASSFWDRDGSEAFF. The CDR3 DNA reads as TGTGCCAGCAGTTTCTGGGACAGGGACGGCTCTGAAGCTTTCTTT. The chain combines TRBV12-3 or TRBV12-4 with TRBJ1-1; 9 bases map to TRBD1. The CDR3 runs 15 residues. V trimming: 3 bases; J trimming: 6 bases; junction bases outside the gene matches: 8.

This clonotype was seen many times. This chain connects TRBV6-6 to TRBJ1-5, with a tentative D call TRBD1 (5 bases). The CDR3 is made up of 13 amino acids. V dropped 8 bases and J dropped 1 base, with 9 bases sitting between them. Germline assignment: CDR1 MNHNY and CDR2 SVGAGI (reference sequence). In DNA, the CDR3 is TGTGCCAGCGGGGGGTCCAGCAATCAGCCCCAGCATTTT. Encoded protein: CASGGSSNQPQHF.

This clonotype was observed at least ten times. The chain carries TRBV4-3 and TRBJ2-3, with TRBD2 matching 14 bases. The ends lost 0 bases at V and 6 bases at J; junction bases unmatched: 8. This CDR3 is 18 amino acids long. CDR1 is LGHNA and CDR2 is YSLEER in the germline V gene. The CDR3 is CASSQDTGTSGGRDTQYF. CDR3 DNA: TGCGCCAGCAGCCAAGATACTGGGACTAGCGGGGGTAGGGATACGCAGTATTTT.

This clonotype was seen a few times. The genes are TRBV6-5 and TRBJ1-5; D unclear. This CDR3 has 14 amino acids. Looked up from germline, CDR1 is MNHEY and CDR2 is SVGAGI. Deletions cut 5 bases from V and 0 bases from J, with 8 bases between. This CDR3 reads CASSEHYSNQPQHF. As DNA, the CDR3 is TGTGCCAGCAGTGAGCATTATAGCAATCAGCCCCAGCATTTT.

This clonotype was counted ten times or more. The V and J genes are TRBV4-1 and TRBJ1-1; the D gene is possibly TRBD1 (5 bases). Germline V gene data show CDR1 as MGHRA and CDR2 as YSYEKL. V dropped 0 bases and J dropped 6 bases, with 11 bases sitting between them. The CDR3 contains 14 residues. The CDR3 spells CASSQDLVGAEAFF. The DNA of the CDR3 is TGCGCCAGCAGCCAAGATCTTGTAGGGGCTGAAGCTTTCTTT.

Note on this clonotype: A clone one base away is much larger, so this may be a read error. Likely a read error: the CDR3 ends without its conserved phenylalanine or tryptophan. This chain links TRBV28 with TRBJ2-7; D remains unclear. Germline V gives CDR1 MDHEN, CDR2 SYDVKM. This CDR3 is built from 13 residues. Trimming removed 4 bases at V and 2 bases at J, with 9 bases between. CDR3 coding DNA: TGTGCCAGCAGTTCCCGTAAGGCCTACGAGCAGTACCTC. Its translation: CASSSRKAYEQYL.